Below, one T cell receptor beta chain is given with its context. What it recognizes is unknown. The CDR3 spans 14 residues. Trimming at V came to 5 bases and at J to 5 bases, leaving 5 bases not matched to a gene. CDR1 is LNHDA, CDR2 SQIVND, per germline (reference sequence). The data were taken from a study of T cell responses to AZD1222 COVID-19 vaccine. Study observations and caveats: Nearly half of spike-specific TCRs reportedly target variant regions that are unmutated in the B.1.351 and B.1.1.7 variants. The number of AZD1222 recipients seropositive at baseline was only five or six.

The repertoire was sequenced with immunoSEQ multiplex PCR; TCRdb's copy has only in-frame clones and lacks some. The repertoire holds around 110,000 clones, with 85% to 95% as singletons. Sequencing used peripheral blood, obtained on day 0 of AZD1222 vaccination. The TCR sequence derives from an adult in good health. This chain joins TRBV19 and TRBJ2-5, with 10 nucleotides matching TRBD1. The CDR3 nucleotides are TGTGCCAGTAGTTCGACAGGGGGCCCGGAGACCCAGTACTTC. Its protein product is CASSSTGGPETQYF.